This T cell receptor beta chain was identified during a study of T cell responses to AZD1222 COVID-19 vaccine. Study-level points and caveats: Clonal diversity may have been underestimated, and the donors were mostly white British, with more females than males.

Germline values: CDR1 MGHRA, CDR2 YSYEKL. This CDR3 spans 15 amino acids. The V gene lost 0 bases and the J gene lost 3 bases, with 11 bases spanning the gap. As concerns this clone: Its antigen is unidentified.

Some clones are missing from TCRdb's copy, which holds only in-frame ones; the method was immunoSEQ multiplex PCR. The profile shows some 150,000 clones, 89% of them singletons. V usage is TRBV4-1 and J usage is TRBJ1-1, with D possibly being TRBD1 (5 bases). The specimen comprised peripheral blood, sampled 28 days after the second AZD1222 dose. This TCR was sampled from an adult who received the AZD1222 COVID-19 vaccine. The CDR3 here is CASSQEGQGYTEAFF. The CDR3 DNA sequence: TGCGCCAGCAGCCAAGAAGGGCAGGGATACACTGAAGCTTTCTTT.